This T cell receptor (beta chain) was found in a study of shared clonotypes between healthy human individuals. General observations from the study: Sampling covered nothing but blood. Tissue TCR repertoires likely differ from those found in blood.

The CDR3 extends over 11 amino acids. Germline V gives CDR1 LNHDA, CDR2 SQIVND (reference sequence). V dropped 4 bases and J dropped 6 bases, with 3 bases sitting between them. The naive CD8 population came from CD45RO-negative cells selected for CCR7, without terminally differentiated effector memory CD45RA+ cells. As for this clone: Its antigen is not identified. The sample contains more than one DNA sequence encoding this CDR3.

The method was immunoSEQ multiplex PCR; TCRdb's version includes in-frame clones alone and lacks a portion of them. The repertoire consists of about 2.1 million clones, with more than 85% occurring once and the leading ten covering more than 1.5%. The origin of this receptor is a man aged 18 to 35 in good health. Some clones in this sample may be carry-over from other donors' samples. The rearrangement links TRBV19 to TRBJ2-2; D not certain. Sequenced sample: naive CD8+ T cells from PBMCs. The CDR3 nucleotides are TGTGCCAGTAGTACTTCCGGGGAGCTGTTTTTT. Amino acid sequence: CASSTSGELFF.